What follows are 22 T cell receptor beta chains derived from one specimen sequenced in a study of T cell responses to AZD1222 COVID-19 vaccine. Only in-frame clones appear in the TCRdb table, and some are missing; sequencing was by immunoSEQ multiplex PCR. The repertoire includes around 140,000 clones, approximately 85% of them detected once, and 7.9% sits in the top ten. Sequences were derived from peripheral blood, sampled 28 days after the second dose of the MenACWY control vaccine. These receptor sequences come from an adult who received the MenACWY meningococcal vaccine as a control.

This chain connects TRBV12-5 to TRBJ1-2; the D is unclear. The CDR3 contains 12 residues. The ends were cut back, 2 bases at V and 6 bases at J, with 7 bases in the middle. CDR1 is LGHNT and CDR2 is FRNRAP in the germline V gene. The CDR3 loop is CASGLYRDGYTF. CDR3 bases: TGTGCTAGTGGTTTGTACCGGGATGGCTACACCTTC. Using reference TRBV12-5 and TRBJ1-2 for the parts outside the CDR3, the full variable domain is DARVTQTPRHKVTEMGQEVTMRCQPILGHNTVFWYRQTMMQGLELLAYFRNRAPLDDSGMPKDRFSAEMPDATLATLKIQPSEPRDSAVYFCASGLYRDGYTFGSGTRLTVV.

This chain links TRBV2 with TRBJ2-1, with 7 positions matching TRBD2. This CDR3 has 14 residues. V dropped 4 bases and J dropped 5; count of bases not matched to a gene: 5. From germline, CDR1 is SNHLY and CDR2 FYNNEI. CDR3 protein: CASSVLAANNEQFF. Written as DNA, the CDR3 is TGTGCCAGCAGTGTCCTAGCGGCAAACAATGAGCAGTTCTTC.

This chain connects TRBV3-1 (or the pseudogene TRBV3-2) to TRBJ2-1; D is unclear. The CDR3 has 12 amino acids. Germline-derived CDR1 and CDR2 are LGHDT and YNNKEL (reference sequence). Trimming removed 1 base at V and 10 bases at J, with 8 bases between. CDR3 bases: TGTGCCAGCAGCCAAGGCAGGTGGGAGCAGTTCTTC. Its protein product is CASSQGRWEQFF.

This clone was picked up a small number of times. The genes are TRBV3-1 (or the pseudogene TRBV3-2) and TRBJ1-2; 7 nucleotides match TRBD1. The V gene's germline CDR1 is LGHDT and CDR2 YNNKEL (reference sequence). The CDR3 is made up of 18 amino acids. Germline trimming cut 1 base from V and 5 bases from J; bases unmatched to any gene: 16. CDR3 DNA sequence: TGTGCCAGCAGCCAAGTTGTACAGGGGTCGGCCCCCGATTATGGCTACACCTTC. It encodes CASSQVVQGSAPDYGYTF.

The chain employs TRBV28 and TRBJ2-7; no clear D. V was pared by 5 bases and J by 2 bases, with 16 bases between. The CDR3 spans 15 residues. CDR1 and CDR2 (germline): MDHEN, SYDVKM. The CDR3 coding sequence is TGTGCCAGCAGTGTCGGCCGGGCCTTAACCTACGAGCAGTACGTC. Its translation: CASSVGRALTYEQYV.

This chain joins TRBV24-1 and TRBJ2-1; 8 bases are a match to TRBD1. V lost 4 bases and J lost 2; bases outside the gene matches: 3. The CDR3 has 15 amino acids. Germline V CDR1 and CDR2: KGHDR, SFDVKD. DNA for the CDR3: TGTGCCACCAGTGAATTGGACAGGGCCTACAATGAGCAGTTCTTC. Translated, it gives CATSELDRAYNEQFF.

This clone was found once. The rearrangement joins TRBV21-1 to TRBJ1-5; TRBD1 reflects the table's D call only, with no check against the DNA. TRBV21-1 is a pseudogene. This CDR3 region has 15 residues. Written as DNA, the CDR3 is TGTGCCAGCAGCAGTCTGGGACAGATAAATCAGCCCCAGCATTTT. Protein product: CASSSLGQINQPQHF.

The chain uses TRBV2 and TRBJ1-1; weak D call: TRBD1 (6 bases). The V end lost 7 bases, the J end lost 2 bases, and 14 bases lay between the germline ends. The CDR3 is made up of 14 amino acids. CDR1 and CDR2 (germline): SNHLY, FYNNEI. The CDR3: CASTYRQVNTEAFF. The CDR3, as DNA: TGTGCCAGCACTTATCGACAGGTCAACACTGAAGCTTTCTTT. The variable domain in full, with the rest retrieved from reference TRBV2 and TRBJ1-1, is EPEVTQTPSHQVTQMGQEVILRCVPISNHLYFYWYRQILGQKVEFLVSFYNNEISEKSEIFDDQFSVERPDGSNFTLKIRSTKLEDSAMYFCASTYRQVNTEAFFGQGTRLTVV.

The V gene is TRBV5-1, the J gene TRBJ1-2, with TRBD1 matching over 9 bases. The CDR3 spans 14 residues. J lost 7 bases, V lost 3 bases, and 7 bases had no gene match. Germline assignment: CDR1 SGHRS and CDR2 YFSETQ. The DNA of the CDR3 is TGCGCCAGCAGCTGGGGGACAGGGACTCCTGGCTACACCTTC. Translation gives CASSWGTGTPGYTF.

The chain has TRBV6-6 and TRBJ1-2, with 8 bases that match TRBD1. CDR1 and CDR2 (germline): MNHNY, SVGAGI (reference sequence). The J segment lost 6 bases and the V segment lost 5 bases, leaving 8 bases of the junction unmatched. The CDR3 runs to 14 residues. The CDR3 region is CASSPTQGAHGYTF. The DNA for the CDR3 is TGTGCCAGCAGTCCGACTCAGGGGGCGCATGGCTACACCTTC.

V usage is TRBV29-1 and J usage is TRBJ2-1; D remains ambiguous. The CDR3 extends over 11 amino acids. Germline values: CDR1 SQVTM, CDR2 ANQGSEA. With 3 bases removed from V and 7 bases from J, the gap between germline ends came to 7 bases. CDR3 residues: CSVDRRNEQFF. DNA of the CDR3: TGCAGCGTTGATCGGAGAAATGAGCAGTTCTTC.

This rearrangement joins TRBV4-3 to TRBJ2-3; D is perhaps TRBD1 or TRBD2 (5 bases each). This CDR3 comprises 15 residues. Germline CDR1 is LGHNA and CDR2 is YSLEER. V dropped 3 bases and J dropped 4 bases, with 14 bases sitting between them. This CDR3 is CASSHRTGAADTQYF. The CDR3 nucleotides read TGCGCCAGCAGCCACCGGACCGGGGCGGCAGATACGCAGTATTTT.

The DNA for the CDR3 is TGCGCCAGCAGCCAAGGTGGGGGCGAGACCCAGTACTTC. This sequence encodes CASSQGGGETQYF. The J gene is TRBJ2-5, the V gene TRBV4-1; weak D call: TRBD1 (6 bases). V was cut by 1 base and J by 5 bases, with 8 bases left in between. CDR3 length: 13 residues. From germline, CDR1 is MGHRA and CDR2 YSYEKL.

The CDR3 sequence is CASSLNPQGPGDTIYF. The CDR3 bases are TGCGCCAGCAGCTTAAACCCACAGGGGCCCGGGGACACCATATATTTT. The J gene is TRBJ1-3, the V gene TRBV5-1, with 7 bases matching TRBD1. The length of the CDR3 is 16 residues. Losses at the gene ends were 2 bases for V and 8 bases for J; bases not matched to a gene: 13. Per the germline V gene, CDR1 is SGHRS and CDR2 is YFSETQ.

V gene TRBV11-2 combines with J gene TRBJ1-3; D not resolved. The CDR3 totals 15 residues. The germline gives CDR1 SGHAT, CDR2 FQNNGV. The V gene lost 1 base and the J gene lost 0 bases, with 7 bases spanning the gap. CDR3 sequence reads: CASSLGFLSGNTIYF. The CDR3 DNA follows: TGTGCCAGCAGCTTAGGGTTTCTCTCTGGAAACACCATATATTTT.

The chain combines TRBV28 with TRBJ1-1; a possible D gene is TRBD1 (6 bases). The CDR3 is 14 amino acids. CDR1 is MDHEN and CDR2 is SYDVKM in the germline V gene. V was shortened by 5 bases and J by 2 bases, with 12 bases between the two germline ends. CDR3 sequence: CASSLRDINTEAFF. CDR3 DNA: TGTGCCAGCAGTCTCCGGGACATTAACACTGAAGCTTTCTTT.

V gene TRBV4-3 combines with J gene TRBJ1-1; the D is unclear. Germline CDR1 is LGHNA and CDR2 is YSLEER. V shed 1 base and J shed 4 bases, with 7 bases lying between them. The CDR3 is 13 residues long. In nucleotides, the CDR3 is TGCGCCAGCAGCCAAGGCTGGGGCACTGAAGCTTTCTTT. Its translation: CASSQGWGTEAFF.

This chain connects TRBV11-2 to TRBJ1-4; possible D gene TRBD1, 5 bases. V was clipped by 1 base and J by 4 bases, with 7 bases between them. Per the germline V gene, CDR1 is SGHAT and CDR2 is FQNNGV. The CDR3 has 14 amino acids. CDR3 coding DNA: TGTGCCAGCAGCTTAGGGGGACTTAATGAAAAACTGTTTTTT. This gives the protein CASSLGGLNEKLFF.

This clone has just a few counts. This chain joins TRBV25-1 and TRBJ1-2; TRBD1 is a possible D gene (5 bases). V was cut by 1 base and J by 1 base, with 7 bases left in between. Germline V gene sequence: CDR1 MGHDK, CDR2 SYGVNS. This CDR3 comprises 14 residues. The CDR3 DNA follows: TGTGCCAGCAGTGAATGGGGGGGTAACTATGGCTACACCTTC. Amino acids: CASSEWGGNYGYTF.

This sequence joins TRBV19 and TRBJ1-5; TRBD1 matches at 8 bases. This CDR3 comprises 15 residues. With V trimmed by 6 bases and J by 1 base, 5 bases remained unmatched. Germline CDR1 reads LNHDA; CDR2 reads SQIVND (reference sequence). This CDR3 is CASRGRTGSNQPQHF. The CDR3 nucleotides read TGTGCCAGTAGGGGTCGGACAGGGAGCAATCAGCCCCAGCATTTT.

This clone was observed a handful of times. This rearrangement joins TRBV2 to TRBJ1-1; tentatively, D is TRBD1 (6 bases). V was pared by 9 bases and J by 4 bases, with 15 bases between. Germline CDR1 and CDR2: SNHLY and FYNNEI. The CDR3 totals 13 residues. The CDR3 DNA follows: TGTGCCAGTTTAGGGGGGGTCGGCACTGAAGCTTTCTTT. Translation: CASLGGVGTEAFF. Using reference TRBV2 and TRBJ1-1 for the parts outside the CDR3, the full variable domain is EPEVTQTPSHQVTQMGQEVILRCVPISNHLYFYWYRQILGQKVEFLVSFYNNEISEKSEIFDDQFSVERPDGSNFTLKIRSTKLEDSAMYFCASLGGVGTEAFFGQGTRLTVV.

J is TRBJ2-5 and V is TRBV24-1; 11 bases map to TRBD2. The CDR3 length is 18 residues. Germline V gives CDR1 KGHDR, CDR2 SFDVKD. Trimming took 3 bases from V and 7 from J; bases not matched to a gene: 15. CDR3 loop: CATSDPRTSGYRSGTQYF. The CDR3 DNA is TGTGCCACCAGTGATCCGAGGACTAGCGGGTACCGCTCGGGGACCCAGTACTTC.